A selection of T cell receptor beta chains follows, all from one sample in a study of shared T cell receptors in the human thymus. Here immunoSEQ multiplex PCR was the method, and the copy in TCRdb shows in-frame clones only, minus some. This sample yields some 700,000 clones, of which around 85% are seen a single time; more than 0.008% belongs to the top ten. The data also belong to a second study, concerning human thymus T cells.

Sequencing was performed on thymocytes. The receptors shown here come from a girl under three years old with a congenital heart defect. Both conserved end residues are part of each CDR3. Each record gives: CDR3 protein, CDR3 DNA, D gene, V gene, clone size, J gene. A D gene is named only where the DNA matches it firmly. Clone sizes are given selectively: once, few, many, or a class where the clone is expanded.

CASTSGSNYGYTF TGTGCCAGCACCTCAGGGTCTAACTATGGCTACACCTTC NA TRBV6-5 NA TRBJ1-2
CASNRPAGRSYEQYF TGTGCCAGCAATCGCCCGGCCGGGAGGTCCTACGAGCAGTACTTC TRBD2 TRBV2 NA TRBJ2-7
CASSPQGATNEKLFF TGCGCCAGCAGCCCACAGGGGGCGACTAATGAAAAACTGTTTTTT TRBD1 TRBV4-3 NA TRBJ1-4
CASSLYPPGQGENNEQFF TGTGCCAGCAGCTTATACCCTCCGGGACAAGGGGAGAACAATGAGCAGTTCTTC NA TRBV5-4 once TRBJ2-1
CASSFRRENTEAFF TGCGCCAGCAGCTTCCGCAGGGAAAACACTGAAGCTTTCTTT NA TRBV5-1 NA TRBJ1-1
CASSLERGPDTQYF TGCGCCAGCAGCTTGGAGCGGGGGCCAGATACGCAGTATTTT TRBD2 TRBV5-1 NA TRBJ2-3
CASSLAPAREQYF TGTGCCAGCAGCTTAGCCCCGGCGAGGGAGCAGTACTTC NA TRBV13 NA TRBJ2-7
CASSRSPTDWNTEAFF TGCGCCAGCAGCCGAAGCCCTACCGACTGGAACACTGAAGCTTTCTTT NA TRBV5-1 NA TRBJ1-1
CASSLELGEVQQYF TGTGCCAGCAGCTTGGAATTAGGTGAGGTCCAGCAGTACTTC NA TRBV5-6 NA TRBJ2-7
CASSPHRGMGNTIYF TGTGCCAGCAGTCCCCACCGGGGAATGGGAAACACCATATATTTT NA TRBV27 few TRBJ1-3
CASSPTDRNTDTQYF TGCGCCAGCAGCCCGACGGACAGAAATACAGATACGCAGTATTTT NA TRBV5-1 NA TRBJ2-3
CASSRDRAYNEQFF TGCGCCAGCAGCCGCGACAGGGCTTACAATGAGCAGTTCTTC TRBD1 TRBV5-1 NA TRBJ2-1
CASSFPNQTDGYTF TGTGCCAGCAGCTTCCCTAATCAGACTGATGGCTACACCTTC NA TRBV7-6 NA TRBJ1-2
CASSEAINAGASTF TGTGCCAGCAGTGAGGCCATAAATGCAGGGGCCTCCACCTTC NA TRBV2 NA TRBJ1-2
CASRQEGGPLRSGANVLTF TGCGCCAGCAGACAAGAAGGGGGACCCCTTCGCTCTGGGGCCAACGTCCTGACTTTC NA TRBV4-1 NA TRBJ2-6
CASSAGLGQPQHF TGCGCCAGCAGCGCCGGTCTCGGTCAGCCCCAGCATTTT NA TRBV5-1 NA TRBJ1-5
CASSLETRGPQHF TGTGCCAGCAGCTTAGAAACCAGAGGGCCCCAGCATTTT NA TRBV7-9 NA TRBJ1-5
CASSPKGTSGRAKNIQYF TGTGCCAGCAGTCCAAAAGGGACTAGCGGACGCGCCAAAAACATTCAGTACTTC TRBD2 TRBV27 few TRBJ2-4
CASKSARGINQPQHF TGTGCCTCAAAATCGGCCAGGGGGATCAATCAGCCCCAGCATTTT NA TRBV21-1 few TRBJ1-5
CASRDRVRNTGELFF TGTGCCAGCAGGGACAGGGTACGGAACACCGGGGAGCTGTTTTTT TRBD1 TRBV28 NA TRBJ2-2
CASSSKGGNTEAFF TGTGCCAGCAGCTCCAAAGGGGGGAACACTGAAGCTTTCTTT NA TRBV7-2 few TRBJ1-1
CASSVSFDRLLDWYGYTF TGTGCCAGTAGTGTTTCCTTTGACAGGCTGCTGGATTGGTATGGCTACACCTTC NA TRBV19 NA TRBJ1-2
CASSPGGRFLNYLNTEAFF TGTGCCAGCAGCCCAGGGGGCCGGTTTCTAAACTACTTGAACACTGAAGCTTTCTTT TRBD1 TRBV14 NA TRBJ1-1
CASSLRDSTNQPQHF TGTGCCAGCAGCTTGAGGGACAGCACCAATCAGCCCCAGCATTTT TRBD1 TRBV5-5 NA TRBJ1-5
CASIFEGAGGQPQHF TGTGCCAGCATATTTGAGGGGGCGGGGGGACAGCCCCAGCATTTT TRBD1 TRBV6-4 NA TRBJ1-5
CASSVVGWDSHYNEQFF TGTGCCAGCAGCGTAGTTGGTTGGGACAGCCATTACAATGAGCAGTTCTTC TRBD1 TRBV9 few TRBJ2-1
CASSFTTSSRYEQYF TGTGCCAGCAGTTTCACAACTAGCTCCCGCTACGAGCAGTACTTC NA TRBV28 NA TRBJ2-7